This TCR beta chain was documented in a study of regulatory T cells in long-lasting Graves disease. This clonotype was recorded at least ten times. Construction of TCR beta libraries relied on iRepertoire HTBI primers and on Arm-PCR targeting CDR3 regions. TCRdb redid the calling of the multiplex PCR reads with MiXCR, one entry per CDR3 protein. The sample lists approximately 350,000 distinct CDR3 sequences; approximately 15% were seen once. Trimming removed 6 bases from V and 4 bases from J, with 21 bases in between. Germline V gene data show CDR1 as SQVTM and CDR2 as ANQGSEA. The CDR3 runs to 15 residues. Noted time point: newly diagnosed GD, antithyroid drugs for less than 3 months. Construction of the TCR library relied on RNA isolated from PBMCs. The same data also went into a second study, on T cells in Graves' hyperthyroidism and ophthalmopathy.

The gene calls are TRBV29-1 and TRBJ1-2; tentative D call: TRBD1 (6 bases). The sample was peripheral blood mononuclear cells (PBMCs), taken at new diagnosis, from a patient treated with antithyroid drugs. This receptor was taken from a man in his forties or fifties with Graves disease. The CDR3: CSVLASKDRTYGYTF. The CDR3 coding sequence is TGCAGCGTCCTCGCTAGCAAAGACAGGACCTATGGCTACACCTTC.